This T cell receptor (beta chain) came from a study of shared clonotypes between healthy human individuals. Study-level background: The donor group consisted of two women and a few men, aged 18 to 49.

Sequenced by immunoSEQ multiplex PCR; TCRdb stores in-frame clones only, minus some. The sample carries some 790,000 clones, around 70% recorded once. The study enrolled healthy HIV-negative adults without recent acute infections or vaccinations as donors. The germline V gene encodes CDR1 MDHEN and CDR2 SYDVKM. V dropped 6 bases and J dropped 3; count of bases not matched to a gene: 8. There are 14 residues in the CDR3. Notes on the study in general: Rarefaction demonstrated incomplete sorted-subset sequencing despite large depth. Enrolling few donors narrowed the genetic and exposure-history diversity that was represented.

This clone was picked up one time. Its specificity is unknown. The chain uses TRBV28 and TRBJ2-7; 7 nucleotides match TRBD1. This receptor was obtained from a woman aged 30 to 39 in good health. The sequenced sample was memory CD4+ T cells sorted from blood. Subset here: CD45RA-negative fraction. The CDR3 DNA reads TGTGCCAGCAGAACTCCGGGACAGAACTACGAGCAGTACTTC. Protein sequence: CASRTPGQNYEQYF.